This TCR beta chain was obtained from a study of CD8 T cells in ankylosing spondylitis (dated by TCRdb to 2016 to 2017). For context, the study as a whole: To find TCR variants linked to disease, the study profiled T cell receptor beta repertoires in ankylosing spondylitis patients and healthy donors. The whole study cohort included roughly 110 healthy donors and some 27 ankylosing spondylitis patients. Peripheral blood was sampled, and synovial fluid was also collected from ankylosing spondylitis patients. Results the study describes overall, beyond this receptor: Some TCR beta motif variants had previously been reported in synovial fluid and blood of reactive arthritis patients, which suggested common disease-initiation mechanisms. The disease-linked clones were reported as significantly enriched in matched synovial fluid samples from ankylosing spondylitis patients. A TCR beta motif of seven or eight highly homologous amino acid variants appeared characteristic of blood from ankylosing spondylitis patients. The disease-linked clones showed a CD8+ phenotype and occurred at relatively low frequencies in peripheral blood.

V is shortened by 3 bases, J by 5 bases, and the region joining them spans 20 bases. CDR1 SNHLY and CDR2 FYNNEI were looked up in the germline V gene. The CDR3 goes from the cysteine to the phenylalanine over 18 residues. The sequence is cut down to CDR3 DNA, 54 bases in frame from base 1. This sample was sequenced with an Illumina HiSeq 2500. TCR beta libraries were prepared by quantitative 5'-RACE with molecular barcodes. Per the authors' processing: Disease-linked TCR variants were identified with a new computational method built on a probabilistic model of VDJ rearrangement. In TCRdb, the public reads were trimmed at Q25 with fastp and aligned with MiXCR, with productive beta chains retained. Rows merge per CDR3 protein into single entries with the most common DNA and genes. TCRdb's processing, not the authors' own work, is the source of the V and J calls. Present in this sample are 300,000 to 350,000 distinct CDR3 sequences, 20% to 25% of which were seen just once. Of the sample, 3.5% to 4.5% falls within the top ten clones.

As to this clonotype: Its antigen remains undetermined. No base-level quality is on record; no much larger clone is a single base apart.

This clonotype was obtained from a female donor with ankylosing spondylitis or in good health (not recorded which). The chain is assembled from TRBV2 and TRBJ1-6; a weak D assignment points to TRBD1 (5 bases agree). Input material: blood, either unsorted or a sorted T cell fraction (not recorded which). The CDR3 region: CASSDKGLSIGDNSPLHF. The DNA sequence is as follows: TGTGCCAGCAGTGATAAAGGGTTGAGCATAGGGGATAATTCACCCCTCCACTTT.